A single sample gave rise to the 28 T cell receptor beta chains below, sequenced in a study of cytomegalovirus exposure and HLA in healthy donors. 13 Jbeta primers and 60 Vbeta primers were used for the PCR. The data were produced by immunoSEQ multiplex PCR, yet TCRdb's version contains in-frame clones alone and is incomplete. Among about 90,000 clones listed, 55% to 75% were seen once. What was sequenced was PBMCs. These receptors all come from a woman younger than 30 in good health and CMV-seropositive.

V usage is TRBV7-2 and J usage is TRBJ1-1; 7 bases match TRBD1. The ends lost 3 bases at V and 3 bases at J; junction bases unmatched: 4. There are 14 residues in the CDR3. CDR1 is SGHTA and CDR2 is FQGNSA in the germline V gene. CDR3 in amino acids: CASSLSTGYTEAFF. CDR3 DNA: TGTGCCAGCAGCTTGTCGACAGGGTACACTGAAGCTTTCTTT. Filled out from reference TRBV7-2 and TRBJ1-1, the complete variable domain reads GAGVSQSPSNKVTEKGKDVELRCDPISGHTALYWYRQSLGQGLEFLIYFQGNSAPDKSGLPSDRFSAERTGGSVSTLTIQRTQQEDSAVYLCASSLSTGYTEAFFGQGTRLTVV.

CDR3 sequence (DNA): TGTGCCAGCAGCTTTCGACTAGCGGGGGCCCACAATGAGCAGTTCTTC. Its translation: CASSFRLAGAHNEQFF. The chain links TRBV11-3 to TRBJ2-1; 12 bases match TRBD2. Trimming cost V 3 bases and J 5 bases; bases outside gene matches: 5. CDR3 size: 16 residues. The germline CDR1 and CDR2 sequences are SGHNT and YENEEA.

The CDR3 nucleotides read TGTGCCAGCAGCCCCCTCGGGACTCATGTACATGAGCAGTTCTTC. Translating it yields CASSPLGTHVHEQFF. The chain has TRBV5-5 and TRBJ2-1, with a tentative D call TRBD2 (6 bases). Germline V gene lookup returns CDR1 SGHKS and CDR2 YYEKEE (reference sequence). The CDR3 is 15 residues long. The V end was cut by 4 bases, the J end by 8 bases, with 19 bases between.

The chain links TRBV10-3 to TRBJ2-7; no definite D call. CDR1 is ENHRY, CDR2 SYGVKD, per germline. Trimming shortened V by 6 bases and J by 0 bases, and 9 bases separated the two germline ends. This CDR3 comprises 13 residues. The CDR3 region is CAIRGGPSYEQYF. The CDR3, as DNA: TGTGCCATCAGAGGCGGTCCCTCCTACGAGCAGTACTTC.

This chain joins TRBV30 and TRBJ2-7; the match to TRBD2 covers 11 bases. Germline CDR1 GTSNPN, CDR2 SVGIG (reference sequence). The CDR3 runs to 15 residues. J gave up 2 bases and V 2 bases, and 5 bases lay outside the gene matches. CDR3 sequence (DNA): TGTGCCTGGAGTCCTACTAGCGGGGGCCCCTACGAGCAGTACTTC. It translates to CAWSPTSGGPYEQYF.

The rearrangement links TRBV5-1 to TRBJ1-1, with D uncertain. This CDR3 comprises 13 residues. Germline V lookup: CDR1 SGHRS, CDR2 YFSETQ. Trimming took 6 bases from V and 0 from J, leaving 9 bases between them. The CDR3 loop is CASMGRVNTEAFF. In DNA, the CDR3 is TGCGCCAGCATGGGGAGGGTGAACACTGAAGCTTTCTTT.

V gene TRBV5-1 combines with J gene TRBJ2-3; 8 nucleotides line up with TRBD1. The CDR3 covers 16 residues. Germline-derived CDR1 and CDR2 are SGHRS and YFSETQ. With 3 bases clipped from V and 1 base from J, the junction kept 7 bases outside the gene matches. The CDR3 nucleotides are TGCGCCAGCAGCTCGACAGGGGATCCGCGCACAGATACGCAGTATTTT. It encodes CASSSTGDPRTDTQYF.

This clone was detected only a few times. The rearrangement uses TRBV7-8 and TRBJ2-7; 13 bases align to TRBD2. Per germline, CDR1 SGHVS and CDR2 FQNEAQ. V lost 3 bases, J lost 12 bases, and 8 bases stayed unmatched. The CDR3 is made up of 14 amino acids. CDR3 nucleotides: TGTGCCAGCAGCTTGGGGACTAGCGGGGCGGCGCCGTACTTC. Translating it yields CASSLGTSGAAPYF.

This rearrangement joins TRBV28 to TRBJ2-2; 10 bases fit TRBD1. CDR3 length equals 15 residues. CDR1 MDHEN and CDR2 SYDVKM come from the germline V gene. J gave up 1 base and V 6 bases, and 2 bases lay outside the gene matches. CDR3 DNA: TGTGCCAGCAGGGACAGGGGGAGGAACACCGGGGAGCTGTTTTTT. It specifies CASRDRGRNTGELFF. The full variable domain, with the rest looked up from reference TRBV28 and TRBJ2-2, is DVKVTQSSRYLVKRTGEKVFLECVQDMDHENMFWYRQDPGLGLRLIYFSYDVKMKEKGDIPEGYSVSREKKERFSLILESASTNQTSMYLCASRDRGRNTGELFFGEGSRLTVL.

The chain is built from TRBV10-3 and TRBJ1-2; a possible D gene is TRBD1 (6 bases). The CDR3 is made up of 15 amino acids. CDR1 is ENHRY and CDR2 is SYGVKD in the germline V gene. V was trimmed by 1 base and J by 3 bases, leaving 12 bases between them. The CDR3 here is CAISELGGEHYGYTF. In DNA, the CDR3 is TGTGCCATCAGTGAGTTAGGGGGGGAGCACTATGGCTACACCTTC.

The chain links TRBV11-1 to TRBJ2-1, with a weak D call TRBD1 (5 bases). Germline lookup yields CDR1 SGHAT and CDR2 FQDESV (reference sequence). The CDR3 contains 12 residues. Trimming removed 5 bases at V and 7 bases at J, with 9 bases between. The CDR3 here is CASSPGRNEQFF. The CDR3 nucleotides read TGTGCCAGCAGCCCAGGGCGAAATGAGCAGTTCTTC.

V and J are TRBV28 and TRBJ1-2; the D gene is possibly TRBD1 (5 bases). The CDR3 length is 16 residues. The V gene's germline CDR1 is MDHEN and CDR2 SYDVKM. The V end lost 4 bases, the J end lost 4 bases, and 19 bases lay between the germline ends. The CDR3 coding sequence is TGTGCCAGCAGTTCGACAGCCCGGCCGGTTCGCTATGGCTACACCTTC. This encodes CASSSTARPVRYGYTF.

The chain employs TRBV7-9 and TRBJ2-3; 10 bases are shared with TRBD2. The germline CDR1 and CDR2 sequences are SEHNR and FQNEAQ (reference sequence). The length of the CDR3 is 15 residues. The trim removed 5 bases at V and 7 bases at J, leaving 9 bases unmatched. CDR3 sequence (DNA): TGTGCCAGCAGCCCTCTAGCGGGAGCGCTTAATACGCAGTATTTT. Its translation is CASSPLAGALNTQYF. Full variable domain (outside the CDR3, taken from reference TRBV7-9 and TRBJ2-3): DTGVSQNPRHKITKRGQNVTFRCDPISEHNRLYWYRQTLGQGPEFLTYFQNEAQLEKSRLLSDRFSAERPKGSFSTLEIQRTEQGDSAMYLCASSPLAGALNTQYFGPGTRLTVL.

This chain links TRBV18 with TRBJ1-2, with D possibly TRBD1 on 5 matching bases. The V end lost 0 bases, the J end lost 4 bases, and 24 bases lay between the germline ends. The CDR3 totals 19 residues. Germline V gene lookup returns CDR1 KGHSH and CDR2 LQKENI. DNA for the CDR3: TGTGCCAGCTCACCACCGGGCGCAGGGCAATCTGGTCTTGGCTATGGCTACACCTTC. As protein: CASSPPGAGQSGLGYGYTF.

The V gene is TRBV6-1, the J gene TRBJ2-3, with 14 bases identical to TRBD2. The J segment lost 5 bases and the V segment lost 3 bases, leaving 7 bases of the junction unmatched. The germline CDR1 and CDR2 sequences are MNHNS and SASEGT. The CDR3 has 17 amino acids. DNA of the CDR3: TGTGCCAGCAGTGAGGGGACTAGCGGGGGTAGGAGAGATACGCAGTATTTT. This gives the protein CASSEGTSGGRRDTQYF.

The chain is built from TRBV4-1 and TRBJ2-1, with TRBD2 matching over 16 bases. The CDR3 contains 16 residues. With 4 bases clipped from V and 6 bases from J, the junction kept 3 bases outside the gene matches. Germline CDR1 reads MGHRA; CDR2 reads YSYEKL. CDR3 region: CASSRGLAGGINEQFF. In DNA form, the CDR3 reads TGCGCCAGCAGCCGGGGACTAGCGGGAGGGATCAATGAGCAGTTCTTC.

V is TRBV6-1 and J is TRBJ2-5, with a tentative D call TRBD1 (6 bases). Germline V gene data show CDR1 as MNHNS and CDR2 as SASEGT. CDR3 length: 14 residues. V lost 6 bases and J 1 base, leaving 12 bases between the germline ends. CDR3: CASSAGQFQETQYF. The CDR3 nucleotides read TGTGCCAGCAGCGCTGGACAGTTCCAAGAGACCCAGTACTTC.

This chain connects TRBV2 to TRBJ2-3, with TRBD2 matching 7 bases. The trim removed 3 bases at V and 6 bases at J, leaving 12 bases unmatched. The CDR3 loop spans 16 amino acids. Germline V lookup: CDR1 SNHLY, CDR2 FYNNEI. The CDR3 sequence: CASSEGSSGGLDTQYF. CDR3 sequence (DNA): TGTGCCAGCAGTGAGGGGTCTAGCGGAGGGTTGGATACGCAGTATTTT.

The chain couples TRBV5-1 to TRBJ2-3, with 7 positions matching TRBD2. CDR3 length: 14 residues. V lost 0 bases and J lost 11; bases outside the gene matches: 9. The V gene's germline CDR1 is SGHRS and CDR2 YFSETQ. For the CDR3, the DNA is TGCGCCAGCAGCTTGGACGGGGGAGGGCAGGGGCAGTATTTT. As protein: CASSLDGGGQGQYF. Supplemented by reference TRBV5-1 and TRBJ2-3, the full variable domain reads KAGVTQTPRYLIKTRGQQVTLSCSPISGHRSVSWYQQTPGQGLQFLFEYFSETQRNKGNFPGRFSGRQFSNSRSEMNVSTLELGDSALYLCASSLDGGGQGQYFGPGTRLTVL.

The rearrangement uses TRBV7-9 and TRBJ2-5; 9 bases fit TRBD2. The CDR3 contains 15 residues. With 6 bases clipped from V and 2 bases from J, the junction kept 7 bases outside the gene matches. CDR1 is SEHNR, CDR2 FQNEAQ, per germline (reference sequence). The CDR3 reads CASSTGTSKQETQYF. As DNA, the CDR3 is TGTGCCAGCAGTACCGGGACTAGCAAGCAAGAGACCCAGTACTTC.

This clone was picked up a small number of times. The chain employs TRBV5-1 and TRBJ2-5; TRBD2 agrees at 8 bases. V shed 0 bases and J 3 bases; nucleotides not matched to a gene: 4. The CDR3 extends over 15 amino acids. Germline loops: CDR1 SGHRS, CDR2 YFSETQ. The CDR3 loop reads CASSLAGGGEETQYF. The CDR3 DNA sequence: TGCGCCAGCAGCTTGGCCGGGGGGGGAGAAGAGACCCAGTACTTC.

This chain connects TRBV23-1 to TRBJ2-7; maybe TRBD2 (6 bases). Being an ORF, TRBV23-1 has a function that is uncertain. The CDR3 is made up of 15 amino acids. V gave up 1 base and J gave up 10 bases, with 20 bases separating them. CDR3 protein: CASSQYRPSGDVQYF. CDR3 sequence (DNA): TGCGCCAGCAGTCAATATAGACCTTCGGGGGACGTCCAGTACTTC.

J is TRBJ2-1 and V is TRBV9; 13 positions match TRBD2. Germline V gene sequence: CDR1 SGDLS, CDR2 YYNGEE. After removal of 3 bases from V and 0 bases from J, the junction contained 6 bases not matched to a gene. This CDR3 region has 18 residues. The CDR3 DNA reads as TGTGCCAGCAGCGGGACTAGCGGGGGATTGGTCTCCTACAATGAGCAGTTCTTC. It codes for CASSGTSGGLVSYNEQFF.

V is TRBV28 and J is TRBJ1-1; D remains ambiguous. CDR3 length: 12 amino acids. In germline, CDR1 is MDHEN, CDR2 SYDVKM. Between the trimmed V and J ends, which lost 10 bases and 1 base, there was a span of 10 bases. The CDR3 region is CATVLPNTEAFF. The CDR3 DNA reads TGTGCCACCGTACTTCCGAACACTGAAGCTTTCTTT.

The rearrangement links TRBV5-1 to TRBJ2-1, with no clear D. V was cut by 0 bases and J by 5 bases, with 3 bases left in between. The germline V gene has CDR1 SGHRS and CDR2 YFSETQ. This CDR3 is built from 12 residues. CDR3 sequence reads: CASSLEHNEQFF. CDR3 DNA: TGCGCCAGCAGCTTGGAGCACAATGAGCAGTTCTTC. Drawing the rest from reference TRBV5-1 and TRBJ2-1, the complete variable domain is KAGVTQTPRYLIKTRGQQVTLSCSPISGHRSVSWYQQTPGQGLQFLFEYFSETQRNKGNFPGRFSGRQFSNSRSEMNVSTLELGDSALYLCASSLEHNEQFFGPGTRLTVL.

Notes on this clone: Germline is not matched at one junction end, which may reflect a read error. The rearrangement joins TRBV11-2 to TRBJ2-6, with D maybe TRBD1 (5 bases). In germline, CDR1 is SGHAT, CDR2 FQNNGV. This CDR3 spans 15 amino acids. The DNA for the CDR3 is TGTGCCAGCCAAGCTCTAAGCTCTGGGGCCAACGGCCTGACTTTC. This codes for CASQALSSGANGLTF.

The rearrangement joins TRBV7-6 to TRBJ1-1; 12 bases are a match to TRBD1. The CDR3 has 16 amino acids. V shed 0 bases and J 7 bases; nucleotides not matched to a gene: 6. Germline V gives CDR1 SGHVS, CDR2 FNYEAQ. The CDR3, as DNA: TGTGCCAGCAGCTTAGCACCGGGACAGGGGGCCGGTGAAGCTTTCTTT. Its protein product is CASSLAPGQGAGEAFF.

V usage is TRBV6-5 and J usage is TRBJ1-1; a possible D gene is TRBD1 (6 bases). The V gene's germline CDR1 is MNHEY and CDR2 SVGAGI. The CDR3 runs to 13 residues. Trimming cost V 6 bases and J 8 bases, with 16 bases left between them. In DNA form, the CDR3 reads TGTGCCAGCAGGGGTGGGGGCATCGCCGAAGCTTTCTTT. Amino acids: CASRGGGIAEAFF.